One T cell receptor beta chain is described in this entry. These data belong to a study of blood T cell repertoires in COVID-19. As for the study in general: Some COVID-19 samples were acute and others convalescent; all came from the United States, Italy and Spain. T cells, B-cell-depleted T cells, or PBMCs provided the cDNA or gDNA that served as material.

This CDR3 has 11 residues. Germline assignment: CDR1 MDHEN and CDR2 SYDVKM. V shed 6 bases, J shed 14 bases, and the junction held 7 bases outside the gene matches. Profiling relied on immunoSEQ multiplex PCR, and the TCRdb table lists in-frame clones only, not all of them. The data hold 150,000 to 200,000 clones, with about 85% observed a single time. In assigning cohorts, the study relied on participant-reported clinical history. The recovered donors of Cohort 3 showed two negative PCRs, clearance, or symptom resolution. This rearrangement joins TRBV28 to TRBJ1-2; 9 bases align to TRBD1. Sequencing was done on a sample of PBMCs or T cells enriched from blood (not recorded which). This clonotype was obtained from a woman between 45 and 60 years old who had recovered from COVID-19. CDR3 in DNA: TGTGCCAGCAGCCCACAGGGGGCGAGGACCTTC. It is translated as CASSPQGARTF.